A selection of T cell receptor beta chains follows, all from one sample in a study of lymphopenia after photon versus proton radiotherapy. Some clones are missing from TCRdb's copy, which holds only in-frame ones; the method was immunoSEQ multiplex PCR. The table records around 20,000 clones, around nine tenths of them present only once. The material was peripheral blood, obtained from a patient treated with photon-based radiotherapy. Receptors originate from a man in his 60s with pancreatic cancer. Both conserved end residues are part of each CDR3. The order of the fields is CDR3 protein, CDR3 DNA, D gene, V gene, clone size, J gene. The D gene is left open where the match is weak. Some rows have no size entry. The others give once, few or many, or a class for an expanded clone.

CASSYLSGNNEQFF,TGTGCCAGCAGTTACCTGTCGGGGAACAATGAGCAGTTCTTC,-,TRBV6-6,-,TRBJ2-1
CASHALTSGGSTDTQYF,TGTGCCAGCCACGCCTTGACTAGCGGGGGAAGCACAGATACGCAGTATTTT,TRBD2,TRBV9,-,TRBJ2-3
CASRTSGNEQFF,TGTGCCAGCCGGACTAGCGGGAATGAGCAGTTCTTC,TRBD2,TRBV2,-,TRBJ2-1
CASSISGGMTSTDTQYF,TGTGCCAGTAGTATAAGCGGGGGGATGACATCCACAGATACGCAGTATTTT,TRBD2,TRBV19,-,TRBJ2-3
CAWTGVLGYNSPLHF,TGTGCCTGGACAGGGGTATTGGGCTATAATTCACCCCTCCACTTT,-,TRBV30,-,TRBJ1-6
CASSLVHGNTIYF,TGTGCCAGCAGCCTCGTACACGGAAACACCATATATTTT,-,TRBV14,-,TRBJ1-3
CASSLYRQGGGNTIYF,TGTGCCAGCAGCTTATACCGACAGGGAGGTGGAAACACCATATATTTT,TRBD1,TRBV7-9,once,TRBJ1-3
CATRTSPGRRETQYF,TGTGCCACCAGGACTAGCCCGGGGAGGCGAGAGACCCAGTACTTC,TRBD2,TRBV6-1,-,TRBJ2-5
CASSLVALSYEQYF,TGCGCCAGCAGCTTGGTGGCACTCTCCTACGAGCAGTACTTC,-,TRBV5-1,once,TRBJ2-7
CAATTTPPQGVNTIYF,TGCGCCGCAACGACTACCCCCCCACAGGGGGTTAACACCATATATTTT,TRBD1,TRBV10-2,-,TRBJ1-3
CASSLARQPQHF,TGTGCCAGCAGCTTGGCACGACAGCCCCAGCATTTT,-,TRBV5-8,-,TRBJ1-5
CASRTSHELWGYTF,TGTGCCAGCCGCACATCCCACGAGTTATGGGGCTACACCTTC,-,TRBV27,-,TRBJ1-2
CASRPNTGGRDTQYF,TGTGCCAGCAGGCCAAACACGGGGGGAAGGGATACGCAGTATTTT,TRBD2,TRBV7-9,once,TRBJ2-3
CASSLGQVETQYF,TGTGCCAGCTCACTGGGACAGGTAGAGACCCAGTACTTC,TRBD1,TRBV18,-,TRBJ2-5
CAWRMVGRRNEQYF,TGTGCCTGGAGGATGGTCGGGAGAAGGAACGAGCAGTACTTC,-,TRBV30,once,TRBJ2-7
CASSYSRGPNQPQHF,TGTGCCAGCAGTTACTCTAGGGGGCCAAATCAGCCCCAGCATTTT,TRBD1,TRBV6-6,-,TRBJ1-5
CASSARVGETQYF,TGTGCCAGCTCCGCTCGGGTTGGAGAGACCCAGTACTTC,-,TRBV18,-,TRBJ2-5
CATSRDPTASASYNEQFF,TGTGCCACCAGCAGAGATCCTACTGCTAGCGCATCCTACAATGAGCAGTTCTTC,-,TRBV15,-,TRBJ2-1
CASSLRSGTDTQYF,TGCGCCAGCAGCTTGAGGTCGGGCACAGATACGCAGTATTTT,-,TRBV5-1,once,TRBJ2-3
CASSLLGSYNEQFF,TGTGCCAGCAGCTTGCTCGGCAGCTACAATGAGCAGTTCTTC,-,TRBV5-8,once,TRBJ2-1
CASSPAGTAYNEQFF,TGCGCCAGCAGCCCTGCCGGGACAGCTTACAATGAGCAGTTCTTC,TRBD1,TRBV5-1,-,TRBJ2-1
CASSESERINEKLFF,TGTGCCAGCAGTGAGTCGGAGAGGATTAATGAAAAACTGTTTTTT,-,TRBV2,-,TRBJ1-4
CASSKERGLPQETQYF,TGTGCCAGCAGCAAAGAGCGAGGTTTACCGCAAGAGACCCAGTACTTC,-,TRBV21-1,-,TRBJ2-5
CASSRGGPPSTDTQYF,TGTGCCAGCAGCCGCGGGGGGCCCCCAAGCACAGATACGCAGTATTTT,TRBD2,TRBV5-4,-,TRBJ2-3
CASSQELAGRTDTQYF,TGTGCCAGCAGCCAAGAATTAGCGGGGAGGACAGATACGCAGTATTTT,TRBD2,TRBV4-2,-,TRBJ2-3
CASSPKSGTGGLHSGNTIYF,TGTGCCAGCAGCCCTAAATCCGGGACAGGGGGCCTCCACTCTGGAAACACCATATATTTT,TRBD1,TRBV7-6,-,TRBJ1-3
CASSPNPGGKETQYF,TGTGCCAGCAGCCCGAACCCAGGGGGGAAGGAGACCCAGTACTTC,-,TRBV13,-,TRBJ2-5
CASSRLAGGRDTQYF,TGTGCCAGCAGCAGACTAGCGGGGGGTAGAGATACGCAGTATTTT,TRBD2,TRBV2,-,TRBJ2-3
CASSLEQGSSYEQYF,TGTGCCAGCAGCTTAGAGCAGGGGAGCTCCTACGAGCAGTACTTC,-,TRBV13,-,TRBJ2-7
CASSHPTASYNSPLHF,TGCGCCAGCAGCCACCCGACCGCCTCCTATAATTCACCCCTCCACTTT,-,TRBV4-1,-,TRBJ1-6
CASSVYIESPLHF,TGTGCCAGCAGCGTATACATAGAATCACCCCTCCACTTT,-,TRBV9,-,TRBJ1-6
CASSLDTRTGVNTIYF,TGCGCCAGCAGCTTGGATACTAGGACAGGGGTAAACACCATATATTTT,TRBD1,TRBV5-1,-,TRBJ1-3
CASSQAGTSGLETQYF,TGTGCCAGCAGCCAAGCCGGGACTAGCGGGTTGGAGACCCAGTACTTC,TRBD2,TRBV4-2,-,TRBJ2-5
CASSQSGASYEQYF,TGTGCCAGTAGTCAGTCCGGGGCATCCTACGAGCAGTACTTC,-,TRBV19,-,TRBJ2-7
CASSQDPPGGSFYNEQFF,TGCGCCAGCAGCCAAGACCCCCCGGGGGGGTCCTTCTACAATGAGCAGTTCTTC,TRBD2,TRBV5-4,-,TRBJ2-1
CASRSDSLGETQYF,TGTGCCAGCAGATCAGACAGTTTGGGAGAGACCCAGTACTTC,-,TRBV6-1,-,TRBJ2-5
CSVEARGTGNTGELFF,TGCAGCGTTGAAGCTCGGGGGACAGGTAACACCGGGGAGCTGTTTTTT,TRBD1,TRBV29-1,-,TRBJ2-2
CASSNLNRGIRWGYTF,TGCGCCAGCAGCAATCTAAACAGGGGGATCCGCTGGGGCTACACCTTC,TRBD1,TRBV5-1,-,TRBJ1-2
CASSGRGQSYNEQFF,TGTGCCAGCAGCGGGCGAGGGCAGAGTTACAATGAGCAGTTCTTC,-,TRBV11-2,-,TRBJ2-1
CASSLRQASTNEKLFF,TGCGCCAGCAGCCTCCGACAGGCGTCAACTAATGAAAAACTGTTTTTT,-,TRBV5-1,once,TRBJ1-4
CASSLAVAREQYF,TGTGCCAGCAGCTTAGCGGTGGCGCGCGAGCAGTACTTC,-,TRBV7-2,-,TRBJ2-7
CASSDREYEQYF,TGTGCCAGCTCAGACAGAGAATACGAGCAGTACTTC,-,TRBV18,-,TRBJ2-7
CASSPLVGGDNEQFF,TGTGCCAGCTCACCACTCGTGGGAGGGGACAATGAGCAGTTCTTC,TRBD2,TRBV18,-,TRBJ2-1
CASSLAAGGLYNEQFF,TGTGCCAGCAGCTTGGCGGCGGGGGGGCTATACAATGAGCAGTTCTTC,TRBD2,TRBV5-6,-,TRBJ2-1
CASSQGQDKFQPQHF,TGTGCCAGCAGCCAGGGACAGGATAAATTTCAGCCCCAGCATTTT,TRBD1,TRBV7-2,few,TRBJ1-5
CASSPLFGGDTEAFF,TGTGCCAGCAGCCCCTTGTTTGGAGGGGACACTGAAGCTTTCTTT,-,TRBV6-9,once,TRBJ1-1
CASSGRGTANTEAFF,TGTGCCAGCAGCGGCCGCGGGACAGCGAACACTGAAGCTTTCTTT,TRBD1,TRBV7-2,-,TRBJ1-1
CASKIYGQYF,TGTGCCAGCAAAATCTACGGGCAGTACTTC,-,TRBV2,-,TRBJ2-7
CASSPWGGTEAFF,TGTGCCAGCAGCCCCTGGGGGGGCACTGAAGCTTTCTTT,-,TRBV7-2,-,TRBJ1-1
CASSLSVGVSYGYTF,TGTGCCAGCAGTTTATCGGTGGGAGTTAGCTATGGCTACACCTTC,-,TRBV27,-,TRBJ1-2
CASSLDGNTIYF,TGTGCCAGCAGCTTAGATGGAAACACCATATATTTT,-,TRBV7-2,-,TRBJ1-3
CARSLDRGNTEAFF,TGTGCCAGAAGCTTGGACAGGGGGAACACTGAAGCTTTCTTT,TRBD1,TRBV5-3,-,TRBJ1-1
CASARVPQMNTEAFF,TGCGCCAGCGCCCGTGTTCCGCAAATGAACACTGAAGCTTTCTTT,-,TRBV5-1,-,TRBJ1-1
CAWSVSTDTQYF,TGTGCCTGGAGTGTAAGCACAGATACGCAGTATTTT,-,TRBV30,-,TRBJ2-3